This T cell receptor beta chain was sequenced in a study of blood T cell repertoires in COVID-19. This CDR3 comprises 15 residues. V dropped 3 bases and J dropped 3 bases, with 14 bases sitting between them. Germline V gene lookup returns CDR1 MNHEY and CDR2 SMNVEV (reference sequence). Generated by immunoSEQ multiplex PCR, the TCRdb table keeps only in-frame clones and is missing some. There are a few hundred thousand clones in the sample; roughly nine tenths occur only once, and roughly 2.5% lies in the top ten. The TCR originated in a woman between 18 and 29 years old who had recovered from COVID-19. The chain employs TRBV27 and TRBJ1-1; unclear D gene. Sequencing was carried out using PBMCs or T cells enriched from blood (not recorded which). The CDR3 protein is CASSLPGRVHTEAFF. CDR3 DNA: TGTGCCAGCAGTTTGCCGGGGAGAGTACACACTGAAGCTTTCTTT.